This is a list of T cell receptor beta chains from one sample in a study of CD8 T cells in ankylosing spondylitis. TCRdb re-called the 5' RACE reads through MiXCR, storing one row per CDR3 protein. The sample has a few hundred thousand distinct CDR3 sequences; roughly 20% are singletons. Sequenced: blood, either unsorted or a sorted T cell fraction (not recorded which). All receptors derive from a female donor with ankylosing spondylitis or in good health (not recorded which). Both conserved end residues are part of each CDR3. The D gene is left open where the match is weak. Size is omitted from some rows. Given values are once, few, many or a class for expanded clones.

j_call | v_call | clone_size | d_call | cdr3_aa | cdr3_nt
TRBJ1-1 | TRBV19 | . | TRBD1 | CASRWPQAGGRTEAFF | TGTGCCAGTAGATGGCCCCAGGCAGGGGGGCGGACTGAAGCTTTCTTT
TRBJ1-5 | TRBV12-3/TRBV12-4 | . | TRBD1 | CATSLTTGLIKNNQPQHF | TGTGCCACCAGTTTAACGACAGGGCTCATTAAAAACAATCAGCCCCAGCATTTT
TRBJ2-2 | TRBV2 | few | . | CASRGTAASTGELFF | TGTGCCAGCAGGGGGACGGCTGCGAGCACCGGGGAGCTGTTTTTT
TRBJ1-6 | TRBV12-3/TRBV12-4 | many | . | CASSLSQGNSPLHF | TGTGCCAGCAGTTTAAGTCAGGGCAATTCACCCCTCCACTTT
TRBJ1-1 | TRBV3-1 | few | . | CASSHLVDTEAFF | TGTGCCAGCAGCCATCTAGTGGACACTGAAGCTTTCTTT
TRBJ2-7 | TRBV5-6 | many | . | CASRGRGLYEQYF | TGTGCCAGCAGGGGGAGAGGTCTCTACGAGCAGTACTTC
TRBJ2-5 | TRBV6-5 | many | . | CASSYGEKETQYF | TGTGCCAGCAGTTATGGGGAAAAAGAGACCCAGTACTTC
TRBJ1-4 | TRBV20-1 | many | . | CSAWTGADEKLFF | TGCAGTGCTTGGACGGGCGCCGATGAAAAACTGTTTTTT
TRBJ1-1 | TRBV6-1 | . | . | CASSATWNTEAFF | TGTGCCAGCAGTGCGACGTGGAACACTGAAGCTTTCTTT
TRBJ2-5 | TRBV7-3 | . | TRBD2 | CASSLAGDPRETQYF | TGTGCCAGCAGCTTAGCGGGGGATCCTAGAGAGACCCAGTACTTC
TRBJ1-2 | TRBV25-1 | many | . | CASSRGATYGYTF | TGTGCCAGCAGCCGCGGGGCCACCTATGGCTACACCTTC
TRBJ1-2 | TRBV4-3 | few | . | CASSQDTGRANYGYTF | TGCGCCAGCAGCCAAGATACCGGCAGGGCTAACTATGGCTACACCTTC
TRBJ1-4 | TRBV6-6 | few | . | CASSYHEKLFF | TGTGCCAGCAGTTACCACGAAAAACTGTTTTTT
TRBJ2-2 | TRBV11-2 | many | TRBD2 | CASSLVLLPGLAFTGELFF | TGTGCCAGCAGCTTAGTATTACTTCCGGGACTAGCGTTCACCGGGGAGCTGTTTTTT
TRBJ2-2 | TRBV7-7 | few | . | CASSFQDSRNTGELFF | TGTGCTAGCAGCTTTCAAGACAGCCGGAACACCGGGGAGCTGTTTTTT
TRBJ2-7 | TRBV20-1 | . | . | CSGGFRYEQYF | TGCAGTGGAGGGTTCCGCTACGAGCAGTACTTC
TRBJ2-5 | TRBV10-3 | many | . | CAISEAGRQETQYF | TGTGCCATCAGTGAAGCCGGGAGACAAGAGACCCAGTACTTC
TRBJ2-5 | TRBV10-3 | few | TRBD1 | CATYADRGETQYF | TGTGCCACCTATGCTGACAGGGGTGAGACCCAGTACTTC
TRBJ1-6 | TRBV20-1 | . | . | CSASMVNSYNSPLHF | TGCAGTGCTAGTATGGTGAACTCCTATAATTCACCCCTCCACTTT
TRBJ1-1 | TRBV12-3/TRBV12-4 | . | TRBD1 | CASSPTGETTEAFF | TGTGCCAGCAGCCCTACAGGGGAGACCACTGAAGCTTTCTTT
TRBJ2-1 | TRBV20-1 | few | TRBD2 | CSAPVGTSGRNEQFF | TGCAGTGCCCCAGTGGGGACTAGCGGGAGGAATGAGCAGTTCTTC
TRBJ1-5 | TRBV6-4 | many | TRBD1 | CASSETGGQPQHF | TGTGCCAGCAGCGAGACAGGGGGGCAGCCCCAGCATTTT
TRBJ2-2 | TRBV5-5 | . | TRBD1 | CASSLLTGGNTGELFF | TGTGCCAGCAGCTTGTTAACAGGGGGTAACACCGGGGAGCTGTTTTTT
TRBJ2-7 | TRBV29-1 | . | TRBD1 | CSARDRETGQYF | TGCAGCGCCCGGGACAGGGAGACCGGGCAGTACTTC
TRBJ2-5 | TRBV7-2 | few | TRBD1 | CASSSRTGGRETQYF | TGTGCCAGCAGCTCAAGGACAGGAGGCAGAGAGACCCAGTACTTC
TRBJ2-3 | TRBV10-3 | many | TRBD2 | CAISETSGLGTDTQYF | TGTGCCATCAGTGAAACTAGCGGGTTGGGCACAGATACGCAGTATTTT
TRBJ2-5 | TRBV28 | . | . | CASSHSSDIQETQYF | TGTGCCAGCAGTCATAGCAGTGACATCCAAGAGACCCAGTACTTC
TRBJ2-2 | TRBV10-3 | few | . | CATRTPGELFF | TGTGCCACCCGGACACCCGGGGAGCTGTTTTTT
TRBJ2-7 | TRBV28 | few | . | CASTSSSYEQYF | TGTGCCAGCACCTCGTCCTCCTACGAGCAGTACTTC
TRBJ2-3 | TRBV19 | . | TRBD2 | CASSPPSGGTDTQYF | TGTGCCAGTAGTCCTCCTAGCGGAGGCACAGATACGCAGTATTTT
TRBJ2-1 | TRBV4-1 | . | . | CASSRSGSRLTGVHNEQFF | TGCGCCAGCAGTAGGTCCGGTAGTCGGCTAACGGGCGTGCACAATGAGCAGTTCTTC
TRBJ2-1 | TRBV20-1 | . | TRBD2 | CSAREGLVFLGEQFF | TGCAGTGCTAGGGAGGGACTAGTTTTTTTGGGGGAGCAGTTCTTC
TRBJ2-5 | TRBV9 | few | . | CASSLRRTPGETQYF | TGTGCCAGCAGTCTCAGGAGGACCCCCGGGGAGACCCAGTACTTC
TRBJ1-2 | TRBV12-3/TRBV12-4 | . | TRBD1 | CASTIAGTGAYGYTF | TGTGCCAGCACCATCGCAGGGACAGGGGCCTATGGCTACACCTTC
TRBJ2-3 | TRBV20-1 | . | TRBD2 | CSAGRRAGGRTDTQYF | TGCAGTGCCGGTCGGAGAGCGGGAGGCCGCACAGATACGCAGTATTTT
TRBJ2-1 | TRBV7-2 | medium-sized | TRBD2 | CASSFFSSGRGDEQFF | TGTGCCAGCAGCTTCTTCTCTAGCGGGAGGGGTGATGAGCAGTTCTTC
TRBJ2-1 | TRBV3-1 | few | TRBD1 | CASSLPGQKIKQFF | TGTGCCAGCAGCCTACCGGGACAGAAGATTAAGCAGTTCTTC
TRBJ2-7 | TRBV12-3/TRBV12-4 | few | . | CASSLPLVPYEQYF | TGTGCCAGCAGTCTACCTCTGGTCCCCTACGAGCAGTACTTC
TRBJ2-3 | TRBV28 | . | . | CASILGGSDTQYF | TGTGCCAGCATCCTTGGGGGGTCAGATACGCAGTATTTT
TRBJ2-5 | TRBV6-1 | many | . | CASSARNGETQYF | TGTGCCAGCAGCGCACGCAATGGGGAGACCCAGTACTTC
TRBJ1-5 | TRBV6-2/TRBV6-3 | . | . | CASSMGLTNQPQHF | TGTGCCAGCAGTATGGGACTTACTAACCAGCCCCAGCATTTT
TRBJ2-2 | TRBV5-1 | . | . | CASSLPKGRTLTGELFF | TGCGCCAGCAGCCTTCCTAAGGGGCGGACCCTCACCGGGGAGCTGTTTTTT
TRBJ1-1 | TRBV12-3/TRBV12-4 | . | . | CASTPRGDTEAFF | TGTGCCAGCACCCCCCGGGGGGACACTGAAGCTTTCTTT
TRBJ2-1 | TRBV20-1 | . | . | CSARDIRSGTNEQFF | TGCAGTGCTAGAGATATCCGGAGCGGCACAAATGAGCAGTTCTTC
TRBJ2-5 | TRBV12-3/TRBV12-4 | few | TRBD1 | CASSPGTGSKTQYF | TGTGCCAGCAGCCCCGGGACAGGGAGTAAGACCCAGTACTTC
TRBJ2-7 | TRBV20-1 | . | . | CSAGRRDRDEQYF | TGCAGTGCTGGCCGGAGGGATAGGGACGAGCAGTACTTC
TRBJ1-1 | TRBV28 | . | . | CASSLQRPSEAFF | TGTGCCAGCAGCCTCCAACGGCCCTCTGAAGCTTTCTTT
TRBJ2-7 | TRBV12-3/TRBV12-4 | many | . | CASSRLGTADNYEQYF | TGTGCCAGCAGTCGCCTTGGAACAGCAGATAACTACGAGCAGTACTTC
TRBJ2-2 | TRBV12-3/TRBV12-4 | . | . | CACSLGTAAVVDTGELFF | TGTGCCTGCAGTTTAGGGACGGCCGCGGTTGTCGACACCGGGGAGCTGTTTTTT
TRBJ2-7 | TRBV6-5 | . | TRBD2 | CASSYSGGSPAYEQYF | TGTGCCAGCAGTTACTCTGGCGGGAGTCCAGCCTACGAGCAGTACTTC
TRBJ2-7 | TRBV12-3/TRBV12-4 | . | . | CASSLGAGSPWEQYF | TGTGCCAGCAGTTTAGGGGCTGGATCTCCCTGGGAGCAGTACTTC
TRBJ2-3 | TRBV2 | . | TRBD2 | CASSDSGGRTDTQYF | TGTGCCAGCAGTGATTCGGGGGGGCGCACAGATACGCAGTATTTT
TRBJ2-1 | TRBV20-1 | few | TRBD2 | CSARDPASGSNEQFF | TGCAGTGCTAGAGACCCGGCTAGCGGGAGCAATGAGCAGTTCTTC
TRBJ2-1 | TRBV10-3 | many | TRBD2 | CATGETSVLAYNEQFF | TGTGCCACCGGGGAGACTAGCGTCCTAGCCTACAATGAGCAGTTCTTC